The 32 T cell receptor beta chains below were found in one sample sequenced in a study of blood T cell repertoires in COVID-19. Only in-frame clones appear in the TCRdb table, and some are missing; sequencing was by immunoSEQ multiplex PCR. The profile shows roughly 95,000 clones, roughly 82% of them singletons. Sequencing was carried out using peripheral blood. The receptors shown here come from an elderly man with acute or convalescent COVID-19.

This clone appeared a single time. This sequence joins TRBV4-1 and TRBJ1-6, with TRBD1 matching 9 bases. Trimming took 1 base from V and 6 from J; bases not matched to a gene: 10. The CDR3 loop spans 18 amino acids. Germline lookup yields CDR1 MGHRA and CDR2 YSYEKL. DNA for the CDR3: TGCGCCAGCAGCCAAGGCCTACAGGGGGCCGCGGGTAATTCACCCCTCCACTTT. This translates into CASSQGLQGAAGNSPLHF.

The rearrangement joins TRBV29-1 to TRBJ1-4, with 8 bases matching TRBD1. Germline loops: CDR1 SQVTM, CDR2 ANQGSEA. The V gene end was trimmed by 4 bases and the J gene end by 0 bases; junction bases not matched to a gene: 10. This CDR3 has 17 amino acids. The CDR3 nucleotides read TGCAGCGTTGCGCTCAGGGGGCAATTAACAACTAATGAAAAACTGTTTTTT. Translating gives CSVALRGQLTTNEKLFF. Combining the CDR3 with reference TRBV29-1 and TRBJ1-4 gives the whole variable domain SAVISQKPSRDICQRGTSLTIQCQVDSQVTMMFWYRQQPGQSLTLIATANQGSEATYESGFVIDKFPISRPNLTFSTLTVSNMSPEDSSIYLCSVALRGQLTTNEKLFFGSGTQLSVL.

This rearrangement joins TRBV2 to TRBJ2-3; 7 bases line up with TRBD1. Unmatched junction bases numbered 4, after V lost 6 bases and J lost 4 bases. The CDR3 extends over 13 amino acids. CDR1 is SNHLY, CDR2 FYNNEI, per germline. The CDR3 bases are TGTGCCAGCAGGGGACAGTTGTCAGATACGCAGTATTTT. It encodes CASRGQLSDTQYF.

J is TRBJ1-2 and V is TRBV18, with 7 bases identical to TRBD1. Trimming cost V 3 bases and J 7 bases; bases outside gene matches: 2. Germline values: CDR1 KGHSH, CDR2 LQKENI. CDR3 length: 12 residues. This chain's CDR3 is CASSPRQGGYTF. The DNA of the CDR3 is TGTGCCAGCTCACCCCGACAGGGTGGCTACACCTTC.

The chain joins TRBV30 to TRBJ2-3; a weak D match, TRBD1 (5 bases). This CDR3 is 14 amino acids long. Germline CDR1 is GTSNPN and CDR2 is SVGIG (reference sequence). The CDR3 loop reads CTGFTHGHTDTQYF. CDR3 nucleotide sequence: TGTACAGGCTTCACACACGGACACACAGATACGCAGTATTTT.

V gene TRBV18 combines with J gene TRBJ2-1; D may be TRBD1 (5 bases). Per the germline V gene, CDR1 is KGHSH and CDR2 is LQKENI. V was pared by 1 base and J by 7 bases, with 11 bases between. CDR3 size: 14 residues. CDR3 protein: CASSPRAGRNEQFF. The CDR3 coding sequence is TGTGCCAGCTCACCACGGGCAGGGCGGAATGAGCAGTTCTTC. The full variable domain, with the rest looked up from reference TRBV18 and TRBJ2-1, is NAGVMQNPRHLVRRRGQEARLRCSPMKGHSHVYWYRQLPEEGLKFMVYLQKENIIDESGMPKERFSAEFPKEGPSILRIQQVVRGDSAAYFCASSPRAGRNEQFFGPGTRLTVL.

With regard to this clone: Because the CDR3 is missing its conserved closing phenylalanine or tryptophan, this is likely a read error. The DNA is left out, because the CDR3 cannot be placed on it with certainty; the CDR3 is given as TCRdb lists it. The chain combines TRBV21-1 with TRBJ1-1; the table's TRBD1 call for D was not verified on the DNA. TRBV21-1 is a pseudogene segment. Including both end residues, the CDR3 is 9 amino acids long. The CDR3 sequence: CASSAPGQT.

The J gene is TRBJ1-5, the V gene TRBV7-8; D remains unclear. The CDR3 is 14 amino acids. V lost 3 bases and J 7 bases, leaving 13 bases between the germline ends. Germline-derived CDR1 and CDR2 are SGHVS and FQNEAQ. In DNA, the CDR3 is TGTGCCAGCAGCTTTTACTCTGGTACGCAGCCCCAGCATTTT. It translates to CASSFYSGTQPQHF.

The rearrangement links TRBV5-8 to TRBJ2-1; D is undetermined. The V end lost 5 bases, the J end lost 0 bases, and 12 bases lay between the germline ends. The V gene's germline CDR1 is SGHTS and CDR2 YDEGEE. The CDR3 runs to 15 residues. CDR3 in DNA: TGTGCCAGCAGTTTAGACTGGATCTCCTACAATGAGCAGTTCTTC. This sequence encodes CASSLDWISYNEQFF.

The chain couples TRBV19 to TRBJ2-1; 9 nucleotides match TRBD2. Germline values: CDR1 LNHDA, CDR2 SQIVND (reference sequence). The CDR3 is 14 amino acids. V dropped 3 bases and J dropped 10; count of bases not matched to a gene: 7. The CDR3 coding sequence is TGTGCCAGTAGTATGGGAGCTAGCGGGGTAGAGCAGTTCTTC. Translating it yields CASSMGASGVEQFF.

This rearrangement joins TRBV7-6 to TRBJ1-5; D unclear. Germline values: CDR1 SGHVS, CDR2 FNYEAQ. The CDR3 spans 17 residues. V lost 0 bases and J lost 0, with 12 bases in between. CDR3 nucleotides: TGTGCCAGCAGCTTAGCGGGAGGGCAGCTTAGCAATCAGCCCCAGCATTTT. Translation: CASSLAGGQLSNQPQHF.

The chain combines TRBV5-1 with TRBJ2-5; 8 nucleotides line up with TRBD2. The V gene end was trimmed by 3 bases and the J gene end by 6 bases; junction bases not matched to a gene: 10. The length of the CDR3 is 15 residues. Germline CDR1 reads SGHRS; CDR2 reads YFSETQ. CDR3 coding DNA: TGCGCCAGCAGCTCCTCGGGTAGCGGGGAGAAGACCCAGTACTTC. Translated: CASSSSGSGEKTQYF.

The chain joins TRBV29-1 to TRBJ1-2; D is possibly TRBD1 (6 bases). Per the germline V gene, CDR1 is SQVTM and CDR2 is ANQGSEA. CDR3 length equals 13 residues. CDR3 region: CTSRGATEYGYTF. CDR3 in DNA: TGCACCTCCCGGGGGGCCACGGAGTATGGCTACACCTTC.

This sequence joins TRBV9 and TRBJ1-4; tentatively, D is TRBD1 (6 bases). Germline V gene sequence: CDR1 SGDLS, CDR2 YYNGEE. This CDR3 has 15 residues. V lost 3 bases, J lost 5 bases, and 14 bases lay in between. For the CDR3, the DNA is TGTGCCAGCAGCGAACAGGGTTTTCTAAATGAAAAACTGTTTTTT. This gives the protein CASSEQGFLNEKLFF.

This clone has only a few counts. The chain joins TRBV9 to TRBJ2-1; 8 nucleotides line up with TRBD2. The CDR3 is 14 residues long. The V and J ends lost 0 bases and 7 bases, in that order; junction bases with no gene match: 3. Looked up from germline, CDR1 is SGDLS and CDR2 is YYNGEE. The CDR3: CASSVGGLVNEQFF. CDR3 DNA: TGTGCCAGCAGCGTAGGGGGACTAGTAAATGAGCAGTTCTTC. The variable domain in full, completed from reference TRBV9 and TRBJ2-1, reads DSGVTQTPKHLITATGQRVTLRCSPRSGDLSVYWYQQSLDQGLQFLIQYYNGEERAKGNILERFSAQQFPDLHSELNLSSLELGDSALYFCASSVGGLVNEQFFGPGTRLTVL.

In this sample, this clone turned up once. The chain carries TRBV7-8 and TRBJ2-1; TRBD2 might be the D (5 bases). Trimming took 0 bases from V and 1 from J, leaving 16 bases between them. Germline V CDR1 and CDR2: SGHVS, FQNEAQ. This CDR3 spans 18 amino acids. The CDR3 protein is CASSLAGGRRISYNEQFF. The CDR3 DNA reads TGTGCCAGCAGCTTAGCTGGAGGACGACGGATTTCCTACAATGAGCAGTTCTTC. Based on the CDR3 plus reference TRBV7-8 and TRBJ2-1, the full variable domain is GAGVSQSPRYKVAKRGQDVALRCDPISGHVSLFWYQQALGQGPEFLTYFQNEAQLDKSGLPSDRFFAERPEGSVSTLKIQRTQQEDSAVYLCASSLAGGRRISYNEQFFGPGTRLTVL.

This chain uses TRBV9 with TRBJ2-1, with 8 bases lining up with TRBD2. This CDR3 is 16 amino acids long. The germline V gene has CDR1 SGDLS and CDR2 YYNGEE. V shed 0 bases and J 6 bases; nucleotides not matched to a gene: 8. CDR3 in amino acids: CASSVATGGRSNEQFF. The DNA for the CDR3 is TGTGCCAGCAGCGTAGCGACGGGGGGGCGAAGCAATGAGCAGTTCTTC.

The rearrangement uses TRBV7-2 and TRBJ1-3; 11 positions agree with TRBD1. With V trimmed by 0 bases and J by 6 bases, 13 bases remained unmatched. The V gene's germline CDR1 is SGHTA and CDR2 FQGNSA. CDR3 length: 19 residues. The CDR3 region is CASSLAPLGTGGSPNTIYF. CDR3 bases: TGTGCCAGCAGCTTAGCTCCGTTAGGGACAGGGGGTTCTCCAAACACCATATATTTT.

The V gene is TRBV4-3, the J gene TRBJ2-7; 9 nucleotides align to TRBD2. Germline values: CDR1 LGHNA, CDR2 YSLEER. J lost 4 bases, V lost 0 bases, and 4 bases had no gene match. This CDR3 spans 15 amino acids. CDR3 bases: TGCGCCAGCAGCCAAGAAGGGGCGGGAGGGTACGAGCAGTACTTC. The encoded protein is CASSQEGAGGYEQYF.

The V gene is TRBV6-6, the J gene TRBJ1-3, with TRBD1 matching over 8 bases. CDR1 is MNHNY, CDR2 SVGAGI, per germline (reference sequence). This CDR3 comprises 14 residues. Trimming took 5 bases from V and 7 from J; bases not matched to a gene: 7. CDR3 sequence reads: CASSPTGGRNTIYF. The CDR3 DNA reads as TGTGCCAGCAGTCCTACAGGGGGACGGAACACCATATATTTT.

This chain joins TRBV28 and TRBJ2-2; D remains ambiguous. Trimming pared 11 bases from V and 1 base from J, leaving 14 bases between. Germline loops: CDR1 MDHEN, CDR2 SYDVKM. This CDR3 has 14 residues. The CDR3 DNA sequence: TGTGCCGGTCGACATACAAAGAACACCGGGGAGCTGTTTTTT. It is translated as CAGRHTKNTGELFF. Looking up the rest from reference TRBV28 and TRBJ2-2 gives the full variable domain: DVKVTQSSRYLVKRTGEKVFLECVQDMDHENMFWYRQDPGLGLRLIYFSYDVKMKEKGDIPEGYSVSREKKERFSLILESASTNQTSMYLCAGRHTKNTGELFFGEGSRLTVL.

The rearrangement joins TRBV6-5 to TRBJ2-7; D perhaps matches TRBD2 (5 bases). The V end lost 4 bases, the J end lost 12 bases, and 19 bases lay between the germline ends. There are 13 residues in the CDR3. Germline values: CDR1 MNHEY, CDR2 SVGAGI. The DNA for the CDR3 is TGTGCCAGCAGTTCCCCCGGACTTTTCAAACGGTACTTC. This encodes CASSSPGLFKRYF.

The genes are TRBV19 and TRBJ2-5, with no clear D. This CDR3 is built from 13 residues. Looked up from germline, CDR1 is LNHDA and CDR2 is SQIVND (reference sequence). V lost 3 bases and J 5 bases, leaving 10 bases between the germline ends. DNA for the CDR3: TGTGCCAGTAGTATTCACAGCTCGGAGACCCAGTACTTC. Amino acid sequence: CASSIHSSETQYF.

V usage is TRBV2 and J usage is TRBJ2-7; 13 nucleotides line up with TRBD2. Germline V gene data show CDR1 as SNHLY and CDR2 as FYNNEI. With V trimmed by 6 bases and J by 5 bases, 4 bases remained unmatched. The CDR3 sequence is 14 residues long. The CDR3 DNA sequence: TGTGCCAGCAGCCGACTAGCGGGGGGTAACGAGCAGTACTTC. Translated: CASSRLAGGNEQYF.

This chain connects TRBV28 to TRBJ1-2; 8 nucleotides match TRBD1. In germline, CDR1 is MDHEN, CDR2 SYDVKM. The CDR3 covers 15 residues. Trimming cost V 2 bases and J 3 bases; bases outside gene matches: 5. As DNA, the CDR3 is TGTGCCAGCAGTTTAAGACAGGGGATCGACTATGGCTACACCTTC. It encodes CASSLRQGIDYGYTF.

This clone was found a few times. The CDR3 is CATGTVGQPQHF. CDR3 bases: TGTGCCACCGGGACAGTCGGTCAGCCCCAGCATTTT. The gene calls are TRBV28 and TRBJ1-5; 7 bases map to TRBD1. The CDR3 has 12 amino acids. The germline gives CDR1 MDHEN, CDR2 SYDVKM. Germline trimming cut 10 bases from V and 6 bases from J; bases unmatched to any gene: 6. The entire variable domain, with the rest obtained from reference TRBV28 and TRBJ1-5, is as follows: DVKVTQSSRYLVKRTGEKVFLECVQDMDHENMFWYRQDPGLGLRLIYFSYDVKMKEKGDIPEGYSVSREKKERFSLILESASTNQTSMYLCATGTVGQPQHFGDGTRLSIL.

The V gene is TRBV6-5, the J gene TRBJ1-1; 7 positions match TRBD1. Germline-derived CDR1 and CDR2 are MNHEY and SVGAGI. After removal of 6 bases from V and 4 bases from J, the junction contained 2 bases not matched to a gene. The CDR3 covers 12 residues. The CDR3 loop is CASSHRGTEAFF. DNA of the CDR3: TGTGCCAGCAGCCACAGGGGCACTGAAGCTTTCTTT.

CDR3 nucleotide sequence: TGTGCCAGCAGCTTGACCTTCCAGGGGAGCGCCAAAAACATTCAGTACTTC. It encodes CASSLTFQGSAKNIQYF. V gene TRBV7-2 combines with J gene TRBJ2-4; D might be TRBD1 (6 bases). V dropped 3 bases and J dropped 1 base, with 16 bases sitting between them. This CDR3 comprises 17 residues. The V gene's germline CDR1 is SGHTA and CDR2 FQGNSA.

V gene TRBV18 combines with J gene TRBJ2-1; D might be TRBD1 (6 bases). Trimming pared 2 bases from V and 7 bases from J, leaving 12 bases between. In germline, CDR1 is KGHSH, CDR2 LQKENI. This CDR3 spans 14 amino acids. CDR3 region: CASSPGGGLNEQFF. The CDR3 DNA reads as TGTGCCAGCTCACCAGGGGGCGGGTTGAATGAGCAGTTCTTC.

The CDR3 nucleotides read TGTGCCAGCAGTTTCTCCAGGGTACCCTACGAGCAGTACTTC. Residues: CASSFSRVPYEQYF. This chain connects TRBV27 to TRBJ2-7; a weak D match, TRBD1 (5 bases). The V and J ends lost 3 bases and 2 bases respectively, with 11 bases between them. The germline V gene has CDR1 MNHEY and CDR2 SMNVEV (reference sequence). CDR3 length equals 14 residues.

The chain uses TRBV29-1 and TRBJ1-5; a possible D gene is TRBD1 (6 bases). Germline loops: CDR1 SQVTM, CDR2 ANQGSEA. Trimming shortened V by 4 bases and J by 1 base, and 11 bases separated the two germline ends. The CDR3 has 14 residues. The CDR3 DNA reads TGCAGCGTTGTGGACAGCCAAAGCAATCAGCCCCAGCATTTT. Protein product: CSVVDSQSNQPQHF. The complete variable domain, with remaining parts taken from reference TRBV29-1 and TRBJ1-5, reads SAVISQKPSRDICQRGTSLTIQCQVDSQVTMMFWYRQQPGQSLTLIATANQGSEATYESGFVIDKFPISRPNLTFSTLTVSNMSPEDSSIYLCSVVDSQSNQPQHFGDGTRLSIL.

V gene TRBV9 combines with J gene TRBJ1-1; 7 bases line up with TRBD1. Germline V CDR1 and CDR2: SGDLS, YYNGEE. The CDR3 runs to 14 residues. V was clipped by 6 bases and J by 1 base; unmatched bases: 6. The DNA of the CDR3 is TGTGCCAGCACGTACGGGACAGCGAACACTGAAGCTTTCTTT. Protein product: CASTYGTANTEAFF.